The 8 T cell receptor beta chains given below trace back to one sample, sequenced in a study of STAT3 mutations in large granular lymphocyte leukemia. Study-level results: In T-cell large granular lymphocyte leukemia, about half of patients showed multiple immunodominant subclonotypes.

Profiled with immunoSEQ multiplex PCR; TCRdb holds only in-frame clones, not every one. The sample lists about 39,000 clones, around 80% seen once, with roughly 0.4% in the top ten. These TCRs' antigens remain unknown. The sequencing input was PBMCs. Source of these receptors: a human donor with T large granular lymphocyte leukemia. Some clones in this sample may be carry-over from other donors' samples.

V is TRBV5-4 and J is TRBJ2-2; 13 positions match TRBD2. This CDR3 is built from 16 residues. V lost 0 bases and J lost 5; bases outside the gene matches: 1. CDR1 and CDR2 from the germline V gene are SGHNT and YYREEE (reference sequence). This chain's CDR3 is CASSLGLAGGTGELFF. DNA of the CDR3: TGTGCCAGCAGCTTGGGACTAGCGGGGGGTACCGGGGAGCTGTTTTTT.

This clone was found once. The CDR3 protein is CAWRGRRVMNTEAFF. CDR3 in DNA: TGTGCCTGGAGGGGACGAAGAGTAATGAACACTGAAGCTTTCTTT. The genes are TRBV30 and TRBJ1-1, with D perhaps matching TRBD1 (5 bases). The germline V and J ends were trimmed by 3 bases and 0 bases, with 14 bases remaining between them. The CDR3 is 15 residues long. Per germline, CDR1 GTSNPN and CDR2 SVGIG (reference sequence).

The chain carries TRBV20-1 and TRBJ2-3; the D is unclear. The CDR3 is 11 amino acids. Per the germline V gene, CDR1 is DFQATT and CDR2 is SNEGSKA (reference sequence). V was trimmed by 7 bases and J by 3 bases, leaving 8 bases between them. The CDR3 loop reads CSGLRTDTQYF. Written as DNA, the CDR3 is TGCAGTGGACTGAGAACAGATACGCAGTATTTT.

This clone has a single count. The V call is TRBV5-1, the J call TRBJ2-3; no definite D call. Trimming cost V 4 bases and J 6 bases, with 21 bases left between them. CDR1 and CDR2 from the germline V gene are SGHRS and YFSETQ. CDR3 length equals 16 residues. The CDR3 spells CASSPSSDSGSDTQYF. CDR3 DNA sequence: TGCGCCAGCAGCCCGTCGTCCGACTCCGGGTCGGATACGCAGTATTTT.

The chain joins TRBV4-1 to TRBJ2-2; no firm D call. The CDR3 loop spans 16 amino acids. V lost 1 base and J 4 bases, leaving 13 bases between the germline ends. Germline CDR1 reads MGHRA; CDR2 reads YSYEKL. The CDR3 bases are TGCGCCAGCAGCCAAGTTTTTGACACCGGCACCGGGGAGCTGTTTTTT. It encodes CASSQVFDTGTGELFF.

This clone was found once. This sequence joins TRBV9 and TRBJ1-3; D uncertain. The ends were cut back, 0 bases at V and 1 base at J, with 14 bases in the middle. There are 17 residues in the CDR3. The germline CDR1 and CDR2 sequences are SGDLS and YYNGEE. CDR3 in amino acids: CASSVASLGFSGNTIYF. As DNA, the CDR3 is TGTGCCAGCAGCGTAGCGTCCCTGGGGTTTTCTGGAAACACCATATATTTT.

This sequence joins TRBV4-1 and TRBJ2-1; D ambiguous. Germline CDR1 reads MGHRA; CDR2 reads YSYEKL. Trimming took off 0 bases at V and 4 bases at J, with 10 bases between the two ends. This CDR3 comprises 15 residues. The CDR3 is CASSQESRLYNEQFF. CDR3 bases: TGCGCCAGCAGCCAAGAATCTCGGCTTTACAATGAGCAGTTCTTC.

The J gene is TRBJ1-6, the V gene TRBV2; 8 bases agree with TRBD1. From germline, CDR1 is SNHLY and CDR2 FYNNEI. After removal of 9 bases from V and 6 bases from J, the junction contained 1 base not matched to a gene. The CDR3 is 12 amino acids. Here the CDR3 DNA reads TGTGCCAGAGACAGGGGTAATTCACCCCTCCACTTT. It yields the protein CARDRGNSPLHF.